These 28 T cell receptor beta chains were sequenced from one sample in a study of T-cell reconstitution after alpha-beta-depleted transplantation in children. Unique molecular identifiers were incorporated into the prepared TCRbeta library. Using its own MiXCR run on the PCR reads, TCRdb lists one record per CDR3 protein. This sample has a few hundred thousand distinct CDR3 sequences, with over 10% found just once. Here the sequenced sample was PBMCs, mostly from graft donor cells, taken 360 days after TCRalphabeta/CD19-depleted stem cell transplant. The source is a male patient between 10 and 17 years old who had a stem cell transplant for acute myeloid leukemia, so the T cells may come from the graft donor.

This chain connects TRBV10-3 to TRBJ2-7; 7 positions agree with TRBD1. CDR3 size: 16 residues. Trimming removed 0 bases from V and 2 bases from J; junction bases left unmatched: 7. The germline gives CDR1 ENHRY, CDR2 SYGVKD. For the CDR3, the DNA is TGTGCCATCAGTGAGTCGAATAGGGGGCGCGCCTACGAGCAGTACTTC. Translated, it gives CAISESNRGRAYEQYF.

This clonotype was detected ten times or more. The chain joins TRBV2 to TRBJ2-2; 13 positions agree with TRBD2. The ends lost 6 bases at V and 7 bases at J; junction bases unmatched: 8. The CDR3 has 16 amino acids. CDR1 is SNHLY and CDR2 is FYNNEI in the germline V gene. Here the CDR3 DNA reads TGTGCCAGCAGCTCGGGACTAGCGGGAATTAACGGGGAGCTGTTTTTT. This sequence encodes CASSSGLAGINGELFF.

This clonotype was counted a few times. The J gene is TRBJ2-5, the V gene TRBV20-1; D not certain. V gave up 3 bases and J gave up 4 bases, with 3 bases separating them. Germline V lookup: CDR1 DFQATT, CDR2 SNEGSKA (reference sequence). This CDR3 has 10 amino acids. CDR3 sequence reads: CSASGETQYF. The CDR3 DNA is TGCAGTGCTAGTGGAGAGACCCAGTACTTC.

This clonotype occurred a few times. This chain uses TRBV6-1 with TRBJ2-7; TRBD1 might be the D (5 bases). The germline V gene has CDR1 MNHNS and CDR2 SASEGT. The CDR3 runs to 13 residues. Deletions cut 3 bases from V and 2 bases from J, with 8 bases between. CDR3 amino acids: CASSEDMTYEQYF. Written as DNA, the CDR3 is TGTGCCAGCAGTGAGGACATGACCTACGAGCAGTACTTC.

The V gene is TRBV20-1, the J gene TRBJ2-3; no definite D call. V was shortened by 6 bases and J by 5 bases, with 21 bases between the two germline ends. The CDR3 runs to 15 residues. Germline V gene sequence: CDR1 DFQATT, CDR2 SNEGSKA (reference sequence). The CDR3 here is CSADTPAESIDTQYF. The CDR3 coding sequence is TGCAGTGCCGATACCCCGGCGGAGTCCATAGATACGCAGTATTTT.

This clonotype turned up a few times. J is TRBJ2-5 and V is TRBV29-1, with 10 bases matching TRBD2. In germline, CDR1 is SQVTM, CDR2 ANQGSEA. V lost 2 bases to trimming and J lost 3 bases; unmatched junction nucleotides: 15. The CDR3 totals 18 residues. The CDR3 protein is CSVESWQGTSANKETQYF. The CDR3 DNA follows: TGCAGCGTTGAAAGTTGGCAGGGGACTAGCGCCAACAAAGAGACCCAGTACTTC.

This clonotype was observed a few times. This chain joins TRBV6-2 or TRBV6-3 and TRBJ2-1; D perhaps matches TRBD1 (6 bases). The length of the CDR3 is 12 residues. Germline lookup yields CDR1 MNHEY and CDR2 SVGEGT. Between the trimmed V and J ends, which lost 8 bases and 4 bases, there was a span of 9 bases. Written as DNA, the CDR3 is TGTGCCAGCGGACAGAAATACAATGAGCAGTTCTTC. Its translation: CASGQKYNEQFF.

This clonotype has just a few counts. This rearrangement joins TRBV12-3 or TRBV12-4 to TRBJ2-7, with D perhaps TRBD1 (5 bases). The CDR3 has 15 amino acids. Trimming shortened V by 6 bases and J by 0 bases, and 15 bases separated the two germline ends. CDR3 nucleotides: TGTGCCAGCAGCCCCGGCGAAGGGGCCTCCTACGAGCAGTACTTC. This gives the protein CASSPGEGASYEQYF.

A note on this clonotype: Since the CDR3 does not end with the conserved phenylalanine or tryptophan, this likely comes from a read error. The DNA is left out, because the CDR3 cannot be placed on it with certainty; the CDR3 is given as TCRdb lists it. The CDR3 here is CSAREGSGTGMGI. This sequence joins TRBV20-1 and TRBJ2-5; the D call TRBD1 from the table was never checked on the DNA. 13 amino acids form the CDR3, both terminal residues included. From germline, CDR1 is DFQATT and CDR2 SNEGSKA (reference sequence).

This chain joins TRBV30 and TRBJ1-1; 7 nucleotides agree with TRBD1. This CDR3 contains 14 residues. Germline loops: CDR1 GTSNPN, CDR2 SVGIG (reference sequence). The V and J ends lost 3 bases and 4 bases, in that order; junction bases with no gene match: 8. CDR3 region: CAWSYDTGVTEAFF. In DNA, the CDR3 is TGTGCCTGGAGCTACGATACAGGGGTCACTGAAGCTTTCTTT.

The rearrangement joins TRBV4-3 to TRBJ2-4; tentatively, D is TRBD1 or TRBD2 (6 bases each). Germline assignment: CDR1 LGHNA and CDR2 YSLEER. The CDR3 runs 17 residues. Trimming stripped 1 base from V and 1 base from J, with 14 bases between. The DNA for the CDR3 is TGCGCCAGCAGCCAAGCTTCGCAGGGGAGGGCCAAAAACATTCAGTACTTC. Protein sequence: CASSQASQGRAKNIQYF.

This clonotype occurred a few times. CDR3 sequence (DNA): TGTGCCAGCAGTTCCGGCCGGGGGCCGAACACCGGGGAGCTGTTTTTT. Its translation: CASSSGRGPNTGELFF. This chain joins TRBV12-3 or TRBV12-4 and TRBJ2-2; D is tentatively TRBD1 or TRBD2 (6 bases each). The CDR3 contains 16 residues. Trimming took 4 bases from V and 0 from J, leaving 12 bases between them.

The chain carries TRBV14 and TRBJ2-5, with D unclear. V was trimmed by 1 base and J by 1 base, leaving 10 bases between them. The germline V gene has CDR1 SGHDN and CDR2 FVKESK. The CDR3 totals 15 residues. CDR3: CASSQVGRTQETQYF. CDR3 DNA: TGTGCCAGCAGCCAAGTAGGCAGAACCCAAGAGACCCAGTACTTC. Looking up the rest from reference TRBV14 and TRBJ2-5 gives the full variable domain: EAGVTQFPSHSVIEKGQTVTLRCDPISGHDNLYWYRRVMGKEIKFLLHFVKESKQDESGMPNNRFLAERTGGTYSTLKVQPAELEDSGVYFCASSQVGRTQETQYFGPGTRLLVL.

This clonotype was seen a few times. A junction end diverges from the germline sequence, so it may reflect a read error. J is TRBJ2-3 and V is TRBV7-7; D is unresolved. This CDR3 is built from 15 residues. The germline CDR1 and CDR2 sequences are SSHAT and FNYEAQ (reference sequence). This CDR3 is CASSSNTGGTDTQYF. The CDR3 region has the DNA TGTGCTAGCAGCTCCAACACTGGCGGCACAGATACGCAGTATTTT.

The chain uses TRBV7-3 and TRBJ2-1; unclear D gene. CDR3 length: 15 residues. The germline V gene encodes CDR1 SGHTA and CDR2 FQGTGA. Trimming removed 3 bases from V and 2 bases from J, with 11 bases in between. CDR3 sequence (DNA): TGTGCCAGCAGCTTTATCCGAGGCACCTACAATGAGCAGTTCTTC. Protein sequence: CASSFIRGTYNEQFF.

V is TRBV12-3 or TRBV12-4 and J is TRBJ2-7; D remains ambiguous. Deletions cut 8 bases from V and 6 bases from J, with 14 bases between. The CDR3 consists of 12 residues. The CDR3 here is CASAHLPTEQYF. CDR3 DNA sequence: TGTGCCAGCGCACACCTACCTACCGAGCAGTACTTC.

This clonotype occurred a few times. The chain uses TRBV9 and TRBJ2-1; 12 positions agree with TRBD2. The germline gives CDR1 SGDLS, CDR2 YYNGEE. V lost 2 bases to trimming and J lost 6 bases; unmatched junction nucleotides: 12. This CDR3 contains 18 residues. CDR3 region: CASSVGLAGPSWANEQFF. The CDR3, as DNA: TGTGCCAGCAGCGTCGGACTAGCGGGACCTTCCTGGGCCAATGAGCAGTTCTTC.

This clonotype was seen at least ten times. The rearrangement joins TRBV7-2 to TRBJ2-1; D is ambiguous. V was pared by 5 bases and J by 8 bases, with 7 bases between. This CDR3 is built from 11 residues. From germline, CDR1 is SGHTA and CDR2 FQGNSA. Written as DNA, the CDR3 is TGTGCCAGCAGCCATAAAGATGAGCAGTTCTTC. Protein sequence: CASSHKDEQFF.

This clonotype came up a few times. The chain uses TRBV29-1 and TRBJ1-5; possibly TRBD1 for D (5 bases). Looked up from germline, CDR1 is SQVTM and CDR2 is ANQGSEA. The germline V and J ends were trimmed by 5 bases and 3 bases, with 11 bases remaining between them. This CDR3 has 13 residues. The CDR3 sequence is CSVSWGFNQPQHF. The CDR3 bases are TGCAGCGTTTCATGGGGGTTCAATCAGCCCCAGCATTTT.

The V and J genes are TRBV4-2 and TRBJ2-1; 8 bases are a match to TRBD2. The ends lost 6 bases at V and 9 bases at J; junction bases unmatched: 16. Germline CDR1 reads LGHNA; CDR2 reads YNFKEQ. The CDR3 extends over 16 amino acids. CDR3 region: CASSRAGLAGKTEQFF. The CDR3 DNA reads TGTGCCAGCAGTAGGGCGGGTTTAGCGGGAAAAACTGAGCAGTTCTTC.

This clonotype was counted many times. In DNA form, the CDR3 reads TGCGCCAGCAGCTTTGGGGGAGGGGCGCCTCGATTCAATGAGCAGTTCTTC. Encoded protein: CASSFGGGAPRFNEQFF. V is TRBV5-1 and J is TRBJ2-1; 7 positions agree with TRBD2. The CDR3 is 17 residues long. With V trimmed by 2 bases and J by 6 bases, 14 bases remained unmatched. The germline gives CDR1 SGHRS, CDR2 YFSETQ.

Many counts were recorded for this clonotype. The chain combines TRBV12-3 or TRBV12-4 with TRBJ2-7; D call uncertain. The length of the CDR3 is 14 residues. The V end lost 7 bases, the J end lost 3 bases, and 16 bases lay between the germline ends. The CDR3: CASTNDGRIYEQYF. CDR3 nucleotides: TGTGCCAGCACCAACGACGGACGGATCTACGAGCAGTACTTC.

The chain is built from TRBV4-3 and TRBJ2-3; D might be TRBD2 (5 bases). The CDR3 loop spans 15 amino acids. Trimming removed 0 bases at V and 2 bases at J, with 9 bases between. From germline, CDR1 is LGHNA and CDR2 YSLEER. CDR3 in amino acids: CASSQDTRPTDTQYF. DNA of the CDR3: TGCGCCAGCAGCCAAGATACTAGACCCACAGATACGCAGTATTTT.

The chain combines TRBV20-1 with TRBJ1-1, with 7 bases fitting TRBD1. CDR3 length equals 13 residues. Germline CDR1 is DFQATT and CDR2 is SNEGSKA (reference sequence). The V segment lost 5 bases and the J segment 1 base; nucleotides outside the gene matches: 4. CDR3 in DNA: TGCAGTGCTCTGACAGGGAGGAACACTGAAGCTTTCTTT. This encodes CSALTGRNTEAFF.

This clonotype was detected only a few times. The chain is built from TRBV21-1 and TRBJ2-5. TRBV21-1 is a pseudogene segment. This CDR3 has 14 residues. The DNA of the CDR3 is TGTGCCAGCAGCAAAGCGTCAAGAGAAGAGACCCAGTACTTC. It codes for CASSKASREETQYF.

The genes are TRBV6-1 and TRBJ1-1; D gene ambiguous. The CDR3 is made up of 16 amino acids. Trimming took off 7 bases at V and 2 bases at J, with 20 bases between the two ends. Germline V gene sequence: CDR1 MNHNS, CDR2 SASEGT. The CDR3 spells CASTNSDGPKNTEAFF. CDR3 DNA sequence: TGTGCCAGCACCAACTCGGACGGCCCCAAAAACACTGAAGCTTTCTTT.

On this clonotype itself: Being one base from a much bigger clone, this may be a read error. In nucleotides, the CDR3 is TGCGCCAGCAGCCAAGAAGGGACTGGCGGGCAAGAGACCCAGTACTTC. Residues: CASSQEGTGGQETQYF. The rearrangement joins TRBV4-3 to TRBJ2-5; TRBD2 is a possible D gene (6 bases). Germline V gene data show CDR1 as LGHNA and CDR2 as YSLEER. The CDR3 sequence is 16 residues long. V was trimmed by 0 bases and J by 2 bases, leaving 13 bases between them.

On this clonotype itself: A single base separates this from a much larger clone, so it may be a read error. The chain couples TRBV5-1 to TRBJ2-1; no clear D. Germline V gives CDR1 SGHRS, CDR2 YFSETQ. Trimming removed 4 bases at V and 7 bases at J, with 15 bases between. The CDR3 totals 14 residues. The DNA of the CDR3 is TGCGCCAGCAGCCTGGAACATCTGTTGAATGAGCAGTTCTTC. Translated, it gives CASSLEHLLNEQFF.